Sequencing of this T cell receptor (beta chain) was carried out in a study of CD8+ T cells in alopecia areata. Treatment: oral pan-JAK inhibitor, 5-10 mg twice daily. Individuals with alopecia areata gave both lesional scalp punch biopsies and peripheral blood for collection. Extracted RNA was reverse transcribed into cDNA, the sequencing template. Sequenced by immunoSEQ multiplex PCR; TCRdb stores in-frame clones only, minus some. The sample records roughly 280,000 clones, 50% to 75% being singletons. The CDR3 spans 15 residues. Germline lookup yields CDR1 SGHNT and CDR2 YYREEE (reference sequence). Trimming removed 4 bases from V and 4 bases from J, with 15 bases in between.

The receptor was isolated from a human donor with alopecia areata. The J gene is TRBJ2-1, the V gene TRBV5-4; maybe TRBD2 (7 bases). The sequenced sample was CD4+ T cells sorted from blood, obtained around week 53, from a patient treated with tofacitinib. DNA of the CDR3: TGTGCCAGCAGCCCCCGCGGGGGCCAATACAATGAGCAGTTCTTC. Protein product: CASSPRGGQYNEQFF.